The clone carrying this T cell receptor (beta chain) has only a few counts. With V trimmed by 5 bases and J by 5 bases, 3 bases remained unmatched. Germline lookup yields CDR1 SGHAT and CDR2 FQNNGV. The CDR3 is 13 residues long. This sample is part of a study of control samples from healthy donors and cancer patients. Sequenced by immunoSEQ multiplex PCR; TCRdb stores in-frame clones only, minus some. The sample carries 100,000 to 150,000 clones, more than 80% recorded once. The rearrangement uses TRBV11-2 and TRBJ2-7; 10 bases are shared with TRBD1. Material: blood. The sequence came from a man aged 50 or older in good health. This chain's CDR3 is CASSTGQGNEQYF. In nucleotides, the CDR3 is TGTGCCAGCAGCACGGGACAGGGGAACGAGCAGTACTTC.